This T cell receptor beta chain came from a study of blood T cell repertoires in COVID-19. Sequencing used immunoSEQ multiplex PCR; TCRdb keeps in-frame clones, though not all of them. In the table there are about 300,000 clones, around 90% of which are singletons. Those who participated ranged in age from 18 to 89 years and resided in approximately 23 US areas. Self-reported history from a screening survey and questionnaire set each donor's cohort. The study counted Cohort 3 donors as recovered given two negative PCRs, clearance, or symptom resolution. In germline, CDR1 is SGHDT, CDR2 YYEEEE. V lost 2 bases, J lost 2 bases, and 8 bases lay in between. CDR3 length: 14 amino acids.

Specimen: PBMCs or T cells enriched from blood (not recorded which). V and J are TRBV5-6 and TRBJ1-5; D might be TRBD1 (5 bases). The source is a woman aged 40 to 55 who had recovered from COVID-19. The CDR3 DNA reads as TGTGCCAGCAGCTTTTGGGGGGGCAATCAGCCCCAGCATTTT. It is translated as CASSFWGGNQPQHF.